These 24 T cell receptor beta chains originate from one sample sequenced in a study of blood T cell repertoires in COVID-19. Assay: immunoSEQ multiplex PCR; the TCRdb copy retains only in-frame clones and omits some. The sample consists of around 130,000 clones, approximately 77% of them appearing once. Sequencing was performed on peripheral blood. The receptors stem from a man of 80 years or more with acute or convalescent COVID-19.

This clone was seen many times. This chain connects TRBV30 to TRBJ2-7; D remains unclear. This CDR3 has 12 residues. CDR1 and CDR2 from the germline V gene are GTSNPN and SVGIG (reference sequence). V lost 4 bases and J 4 bases, leaving 11 bases between the germline ends. The CDR3 DNA is TGTGCCTGGACGACCTCAGGTTACGAGCAGTACTTC. It yields the protein CAWTTSGYEQYF. Supplemented by reference TRBV30 and TRBJ2-7, the full variable domain reads SQTIHQWPATLVQPVGSPLSLECTVEGTSNPNLYWYRQAAGRGLQLLFYSVGIGQISSEVPQNLSASRPQDRQFILSSKKLLLSDSGFYLCAWTTSGYEQYFGPGTRLTVT.

The rearrangement joins TRBV23-1 to TRBJ2-2; 8 positions match TRBD1. TRBV23-1 is an ORF, and what it does is uncertain. The V segment lost 4 bases and the J segment 4 bases; nucleotides outside the gene matches: 5. CDR3 length: 15 amino acids. CDR3 nucleotides: TGCGCCAGCAGTCTTAGGGGACAGGCCACCGGGGAGCTGTTTTTT. It encodes CASSLRGQATGELFF.

The V gene is TRBV4-2, the J gene TRBJ1-4, with D possibly matching TRBD1 (6 bases). V dropped 2 bases and J dropped 6 bases, with 16 bases sitting between them. The CDR3 totals 16 residues. In germline, CDR1 is LGHNA, CDR2 YNFKEQ. The CDR3 protein is CASSQRGGFKDEKLFF. In DNA form, the CDR3 reads TGTGCCAGCAGCCAAAGGGGGGGATTTAAGGATGAAAAACTGTTTTTT.

The chain links TRBV18 to TRBJ2-7; a possible D gene is TRBD2 (5 bases). Germline lookup yields CDR1 KGHSH and CDR2 LQKENI. The CDR3 loop spans 13 amino acids. V was clipped by 6 bases and J by 5 bases, with 14 bases between them. CDR3 region: CASSPGISNEQYF. The CDR3 bases are TGTGCCAGCTCGCCCGGGATTTCTAACGAGCAGTACTTC.

The CDR3 nucleotides are TGTGCCAGCAGTTCCTTTGAAGCTTTCTTT. It specifies CASSSFEAFF. The chain combines TRBV6-6 with TRBJ1-1; D is unclear. V lost 4 bases to trimming and J lost 7 bases, with 4 bases between them. Germline CDR1 reads MNHNY; CDR2 reads SVGAGI (reference sequence). This CDR3 is 10 amino acids long.

The chain links TRBV30 to TRBJ2-4; 8 nucleotides match TRBD1. The CDR3 length is 13 residues. The germline gives CDR1 GTSNPN, CDR2 SVGIG (reference sequence). Trimming removed 1 base from V and 7 bases from J; junction bases left unmatched: 3. This CDR3 reads CAWSEGDRNIQYF. CDR3 bases: TGTGCCTGGAGTGAGGGGGACAGGAACATTCAGTACTTC.

CDR3 in DNA: TGCGCCAGCAGCTTCACAACCCCTGAGACCCAGTACTTC. It codes for CASSFTTPETQYF. The chain is built from TRBV5-1 and TRBJ2-5; no firm D call. CDR1 is SGHRS, CDR2 YFSETQ, per germline. Trimming took off 2 bases at V and 5 bases at J, with 10 bases between the two ends. This CDR3 is built from 13 residues.

V and J are TRBV2 and TRBJ1-4; the match to TRBD1 covers 7 bases. The germline gives CDR1 SNHLY, CDR2 FYNNEI. After removal of 7 bases from V and 1 base from J, the junction contained 6 bases not matched to a gene. The CDR3 has 15 amino acids. CDR3 bases: TGTGCCAGCACGACAGGGATGGGAACTAATGAAAAACTGTTTTTT. Protein sequence: CASTTGMGTNEKLFF.

This chain connects TRBV7-8 to TRBJ2-1; a possible D gene is TRBD2 (6 bases). In germline, CDR1 is SGHVS, CDR2 FQNEAQ. Trimming removed 6 bases from V and 4 bases from J, with 13 bases in between. The CDR3 consists of 14 residues. DNA of the CDR3: TGTGCCAGCAGACCCGGGACTGTGTACAATGAGCAGTTCTTC. Its protein is CASRPGTVYNEQFF.

The rearrangement uses TRBV6-4 and TRBJ2-7; D is perhaps TRBD1 (6 bases). CDR3 length equals 16 residues. Germline assignment: CDR1 MRHNA and CDR2 SNTAGT. The V end was cut by 0 bases, the J end by 2 bases, with 14 bases between. The CDR3 is CASSDSIHRVTYEQYF. The DNA for the CDR3 is TGTGCCAGCAGTGACTCGATTCACAGGGTGACCTACGAGCAGTACTTC.

V and J are TRBV5-6 and TRBJ1-2; 9 bases are shared with TRBD1. V shed 3 bases and J 7 bases; nucleotides not matched to a gene: 7. Germline CDR1 and CDR2: SGHDT and YYEEEE. The CDR3 is 14 amino acids. The chain's CDR3 is CASSSWDRVGGYTF. The CDR3 DNA reads TGTGCCAGCAGCTCATGGGACAGGGTAGGTGGCTACACCTTC.

This clone appeared a few times. The CDR3 nucleotides read TGTGCCAGCAGCAACAGGGCTGGTTCACCCCTCCACTTT. Protein: CASSNRAGSPLHF. The V call is TRBV5-6, the J call TRBJ1-6; maybe TRBD1 (6 bases). The CDR3 runs to 13 residues. Trimming took 4 bases from V and 9 from J, leaving 11 bases between them. CDR1 SGHDT and CDR2 YYEEEE come from the germline V gene.

This clone was picked up a small number of times. The chain uses TRBV3-1 (or the pseudogene TRBV3-2) and TRBJ1-3; D remains unclear. The CDR3 runs to 17 residues. The germline CDR1 and CDR2 sequences are LGHDT and YNNKEL (reference sequence). The V and J ends lost 0 bases and 0 bases respectively, with 12 bases between them. This chain's CDR3 is CASSQDLDTFSGNTIYF. CDR3 DNA: TGTGCCAGCAGCCAAGACCTTGACACCTTCTCTGGAAACACCATATATTTT.

The CDR3 sequence is CASSRIPGQLEAFF. The CDR3 DNA reads as TGTGCCAGCAGTCGAATCCCGGGACAGCTAGAAGCTTTCTTT. This rearrangement joins TRBV2 to TRBJ1-1, with TRBD1 matching 7 bases. This CDR3 is built from 14 residues. Trimming removed 5 bases from V and 8 bases from J; junction bases left unmatched: 11. Germline CDR1 is SNHLY and CDR2 is FYNNEI.

This clone was observed a handful of times. The CDR3 DNA reads as TGCAGTGCACAGGGTTTTAATGAGCAGTTCTTC. Translating gives CSAQGFNEQFF. V is TRBV20-1 and J is TRBJ2-1; tentatively, D is TRBD1 (6 bases). The CDR3 loop spans 11 amino acids. Germline V CDR1 and CDR2: DFQATT, SNEGSKA (reference sequence). V dropped 6 bases and J dropped 7 bases, with 10 bases sitting between them.

In this sample, this clone turned up once. The V and J genes are TRBV30 and TRBJ2-7; 8 nucleotides agree with TRBD1. Germline CDR1 GTSNPN, CDR2 SVGIG (reference sequence). This CDR3 is 12 amino acids long. Trimming removed 7 bases from V and 6 bases from J; junction bases left unmatched: 8. The CDR3 reads CASTGVRGEQYF. DNA for the CDR3: TGTGCCTCGACAGGGGTTCGGGGCGAGCAGTACTTC. Together with reference TRBV30 and TRBJ2-7, the CDR3 gives the full variable domain: SQTIHQWPATLVQPVGSPLSLECTVEGTSNPNLYWYRQAAGRGLQLLFYSVGIGQISSEVPQNLSASRPQDRQFILSSKKLLLSDSGFYLCASTGVRGEQYFGPGTRLTVT.

The gene calls are TRBV6-5 and TRBJ1-4; 9 bases are shared with TRBD1. Germline trimming cut 6 bases from V and 8 bases from J; bases unmatched to any gene: 7. The CDR3 has 14 amino acids. Germline V gene sequence: CDR1 MNHEY, CDR2 SVGAGI. CDR3 amino acids: CASRPGTGREKLFF. The CDR3 coding sequence is TGTGCCAGCAGACCCGGGACAGGGCGCGAAAAACTGTTTTTT.

The rearrangement uses TRBV30 and TRBJ1-4; 9 nucleotides align to TRBD1. Trimming took 1 base from V and 4 from J; bases not matched to a gene: 4. Per germline, CDR1 GTSNPN and CDR2 SVGIG (reference sequence). The CDR3 contains 15 residues. Here the CDR3 reads CAWSGGQGNNEKLFF. DNA of the CDR3: TGTGCCTGGAGTGGGGGACAGGGAAATAATGAAAAACTGTTTTTT.

This chain joins TRBV5-4 and TRBJ2-7; 9 bases are a match to TRBD2. Germline assignment: CDR1 SGHNT and CDR2 YYREEE (reference sequence). With 0 bases clipped from V and 1 base from J, the junction kept 5 bases outside the gene matches. The CDR3 extends over 16 amino acids. CDR3 in amino acids: CASSLGISGGSYEQYF. For the CDR3, the DNA is TGTGCCAGCAGCTTGGGGATTAGCGGGGGATCCTACGAGCAGTACTTC.

There are a few counts of this clone. V gene TRBV3-1 (or the pseudogene TRBV3-2) combines with J gene TRBJ2-1, with 7 positions matching TRBD2. CDR1 and CDR2 (germline): LGHDT, YNNKEL (reference sequence). J gave up 3 bases and V 0 bases, and 5 bases lay outside the gene matches. The CDR3 has 16 residues. In DNA, the CDR3 is TGTGCCAGCAGCCAAGATCGTGGGGGGGACTACAATGAGCAGTTCTTC. This gives the protein CASSQDRGGDYNEQFF.

J is TRBJ2-2 and V is TRBV3-1 (or the pseudogene TRBV3-2); TRBD2 agrees at 13 bases. CDR3 length: 17 amino acids. V shed 1 base and J 5 bases; nucleotides not matched to a gene: 4. The germline CDR1 and CDR2 sequences are LGHDT and YNNKEL (reference sequence). This CDR3 is CASSQGTSGGRTGELFF. CDR3 sequence (DNA): TGTGCCAGCAGCCAAGGGACTAGCGGGGGAAGGACCGGGGAGCTGTTTTTT.

J is TRBJ1-6 and V is TRBV5-6; the D gene is possibly TRBD1 (6 bases). Germline CDR1 and CDR2: SGHDT and YYEEEE. CDR3 length equals 14 residues. Trimming cost V 0 bases and J 9 bases, with 10 bases left between them. The CDR3: CASSLGQGISPLHF. CDR3 nucleotides: TGTGCCAGCAGCTTGGGCCAGGGGATTTCACCCCTCCACTTT.

CDR3 in DNA: TGTGCCACCTCGGGTCAGGGGCAAGAGACCCAGTACTTC. Protein: CATSGQGQETQYF. This chain joins TRBV19 and TRBJ2-5; the D gene is possibly TRBD1 (6 bases). The CDR3 sequence is 13 residues long. The germline V gene has CDR1 LNHDA and CDR2 SQIVND (reference sequence). Trimming cost V 10 bases and J 2 bases, with 14 bases left between them. Combining the CDR3 with reference TRBV19 and TRBJ2-5 gives the whole variable domain DGGITQSPKYLFRKEGQNVTLSCEQNLNHDAMYWYRQDPGQGLRLIYYSQIVNDFQKGDIAEGYSVSREKKESFPLTVTSAQKNPTAFYLCATSGQGQETQYFGPGTRLLVL.

This chain joins TRBV6-5 and TRBJ1-1; tentatively, D is TRBD1 (5 bases). The CDR3 has 14 amino acids. Trimming took 0 bases from V and 6 from J, leaving 11 bases between them. Germline V lookup: CDR1 MNHEY, CDR2 SVGAGI. As DNA, the CDR3 is TGTGCCAGCAGTTACTCCTCGGGAGGGGCTGAAGCTTTCTTT. Its protein is CASSYSSGGAEAFF.